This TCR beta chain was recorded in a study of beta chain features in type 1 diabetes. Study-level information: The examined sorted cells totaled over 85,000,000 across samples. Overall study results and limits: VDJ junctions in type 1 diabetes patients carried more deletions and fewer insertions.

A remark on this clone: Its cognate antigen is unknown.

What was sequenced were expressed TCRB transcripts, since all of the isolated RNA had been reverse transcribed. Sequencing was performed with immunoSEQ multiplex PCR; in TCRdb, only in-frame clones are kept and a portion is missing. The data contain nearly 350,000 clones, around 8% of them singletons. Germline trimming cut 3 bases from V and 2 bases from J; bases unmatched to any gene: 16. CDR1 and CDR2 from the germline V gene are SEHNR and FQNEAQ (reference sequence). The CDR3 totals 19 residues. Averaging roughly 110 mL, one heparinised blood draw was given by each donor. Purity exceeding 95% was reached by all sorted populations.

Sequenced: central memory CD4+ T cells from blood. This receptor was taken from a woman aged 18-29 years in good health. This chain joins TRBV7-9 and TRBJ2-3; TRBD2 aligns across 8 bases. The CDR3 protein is CASSLATGTRGGPTDTQYF. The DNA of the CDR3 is TGTGCCAGCAGCTTGGCGACTGGGACTAGAGGAGGCCCCACAGATACGCAGTATTTT.